Below, one T cell receptor beta chain is given with its context. The antigen remains undetermined. Primers included in the PCR were 60 Vbeta and 13 Jbeta primers. Generated by immunoSEQ multiplex PCR, the TCRdb table keeps only in-frame clones and is missing some. The sample's table shows roughly 120,000 clones. The sample belongs to a study of cytomegalovirus exposure and HLA in healthy donors. Study-wide results and limits: Apparent HLA restriction characterized most CMV-associated TCR beta chains in a later analysis. The authors later linked a missense DCLRE1C variant to TCR beta V- and J-gene trimming.

The receptor comes from a man between 18 and 29 years old in good health and CMV-seronegative. Source material: PBMCs.

The CDR3 reads CASSVDSGGTEAFF. CDR3 sequence (DNA): TGTGCCAGCAGCGTAGACTCTGGTGGCACTGAAGCTTTCTTT. The chain employs TRBV9 and TRBJ1-1; D is undetermined. The V end was cut by 0 bases, the J end by 4 bases, with 10 bases between. There are 14 residues in the CDR3. The germline gives CDR1 SGDLS, CDR2 YYNGEE. The whole variable domain, filled in from reference TRBV9 and TRBJ1-1, reads DSGVTQTPKHLITATGQRVTLRCSPRSGDLSVYWYQQSLDQGLQFLIQYYNGEERAKGNILERFSAQQFPDLHSELNLSSLELGDSALYFCASSVDSGGTEAFFGQGTRLTVV.